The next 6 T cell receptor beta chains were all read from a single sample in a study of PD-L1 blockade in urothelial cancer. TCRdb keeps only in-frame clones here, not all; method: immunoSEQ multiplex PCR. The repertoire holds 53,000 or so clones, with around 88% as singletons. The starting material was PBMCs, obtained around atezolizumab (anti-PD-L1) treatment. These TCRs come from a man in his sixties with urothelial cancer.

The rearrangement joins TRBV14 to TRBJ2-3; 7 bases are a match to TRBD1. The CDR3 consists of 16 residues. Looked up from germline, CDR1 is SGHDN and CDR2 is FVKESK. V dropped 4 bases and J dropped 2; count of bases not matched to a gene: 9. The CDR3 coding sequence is TGTGCCAGCAGCCGCCCGAGGACAGGTTTCACAGATACGCAGTATTTT. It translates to CASSRPRTGFTDTQYF.

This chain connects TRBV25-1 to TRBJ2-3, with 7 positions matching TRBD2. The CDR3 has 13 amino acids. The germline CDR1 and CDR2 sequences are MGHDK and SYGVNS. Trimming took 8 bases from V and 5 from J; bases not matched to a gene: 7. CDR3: CASRAGAGDTQYF. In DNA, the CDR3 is TGTGCCAGCCGGGCGGGAGCTGGAGATACGCAGTATTTT.

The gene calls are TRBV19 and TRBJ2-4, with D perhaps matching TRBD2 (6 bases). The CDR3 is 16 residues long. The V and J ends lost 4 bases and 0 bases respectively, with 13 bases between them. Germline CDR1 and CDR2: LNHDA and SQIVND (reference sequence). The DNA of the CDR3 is TGTGCCAGTAGTAGCACAGGAGGGTTAGCCAAAAACATTCAGTACTTC. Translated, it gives CASSSTGGLAKNIQYF.

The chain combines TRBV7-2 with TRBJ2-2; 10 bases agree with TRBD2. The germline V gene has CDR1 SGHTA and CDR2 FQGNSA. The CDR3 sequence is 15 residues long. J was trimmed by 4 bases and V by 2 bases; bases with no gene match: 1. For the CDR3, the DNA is TGTGCCAGCAGCTTAAGGACTAGCGGCACCGGGGAGCTGTTTTTT. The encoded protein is CASSLRTSGTGELFF.

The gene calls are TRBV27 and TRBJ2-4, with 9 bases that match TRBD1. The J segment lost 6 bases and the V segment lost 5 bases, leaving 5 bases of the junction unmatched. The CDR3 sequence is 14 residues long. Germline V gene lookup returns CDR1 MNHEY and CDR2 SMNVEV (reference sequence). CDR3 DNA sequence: TGTGCCAGCAGTCTAGGGACAGGGTTAAACATTCAGTACTTC. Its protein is CASSLGTGLNIQYF.

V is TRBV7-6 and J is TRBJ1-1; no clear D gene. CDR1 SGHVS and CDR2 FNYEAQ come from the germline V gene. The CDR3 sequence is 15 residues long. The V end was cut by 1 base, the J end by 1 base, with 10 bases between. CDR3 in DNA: TGTGCCAGCAGCTTAGGGGTTGGGCAGAACACTGAAGCTTTCTTT. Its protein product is CASSLGVGQNTEAFF.